Below, 2 T cell receptor beta chains from the same sample are listed, as sequenced in a study of T cells after yellow fever vaccination. Via MiXCR, TCRdb re-called the 5' RACE reads, giving one row per CDR3 protein. Among approximately 550,000 distinct CDR3 sequences, approximately 21% were seen once, and the ten largest hold roughly an eighth. The material was PBMCs, obtained 15 days after the yellow fever booster vaccination. These receptors all come from a man aged 25-45 years who received the YFV17D yellow fever vaccine.

This CDR3 is CSAGYGETQYF. CDR3 coding DNA: TGCAGCGCAGGGTATGGAGAGACCCAGTACTTC. The chain links TRBV29-1 to TRBJ2-5, with D tentatively TRBD1 (5 bases). The CDR3 extends over 11 amino acids. Trimming pared 7 bases from V and 4 bases from J, leaving 10 bases between. Germline lookup yields CDR1 SQVTM and CDR2 ANQGSEA.

The chain recombines TRBV20-1 with TRBJ2-7, with 10 nucleotides matching TRBD1. Germline loops: CDR1 DFQATT, CDR2 SNEGSKA (reference sequence). This CDR3 has 15 residues. The V and J ends lost 4 bases and 3 bases, in that order; junction bases with no gene match: 9. The DNA of the CDR3 is TGCAGTGCTAACCCTGGACAGGGGGGAAACTACGAGCAGTACTTC. It translates to CSANPGQGGNYEQYF.